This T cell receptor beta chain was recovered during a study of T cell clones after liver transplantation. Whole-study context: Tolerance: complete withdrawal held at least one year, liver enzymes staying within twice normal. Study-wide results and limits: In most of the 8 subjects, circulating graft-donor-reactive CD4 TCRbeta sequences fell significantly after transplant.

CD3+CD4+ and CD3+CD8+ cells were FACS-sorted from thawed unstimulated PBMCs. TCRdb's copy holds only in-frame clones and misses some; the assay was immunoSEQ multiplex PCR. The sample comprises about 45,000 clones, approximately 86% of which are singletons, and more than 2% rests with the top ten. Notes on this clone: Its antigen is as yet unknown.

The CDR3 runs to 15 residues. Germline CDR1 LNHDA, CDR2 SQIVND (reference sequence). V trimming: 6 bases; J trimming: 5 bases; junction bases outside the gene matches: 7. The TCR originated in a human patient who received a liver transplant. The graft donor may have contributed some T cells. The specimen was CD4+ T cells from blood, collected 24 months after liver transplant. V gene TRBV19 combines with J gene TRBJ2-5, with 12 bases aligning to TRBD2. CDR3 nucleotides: TGTGCCAGTAGCGCCACTAGCGGGGGGATGGAGACCCAGTACTTC. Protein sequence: CASSATSGGMETQYF.